These 9 T cell receptor beta chains originate from one sample sequenced in a study of circulating and synovial CD4+ cells in juvenile arthritis (dated by TCRdb to 2014 to 2015). Libraries came from the immunoSEQ multiplex PCR assay. Here the immuneACCESS table is served through TCRdb, limited to in-frame sequences with V and J called. Missing clones are a known gap in these copies; in checked studies unresolved V genes cover under half, and the rest lacks a known reason. The sample yields approximately 3,600 clones; about 80% were counted once. The biggest ten clones account for less than 4% of the sample. The sample consisted of CD4+ T cells from synovial fluid. The receptor source for this set is a human donor with juvenile idiopathic arthritis.

This chain connects TRBV5-8 to TRBJ2-2; TRBD1 matches at 8 bases. Trimming removed 4 bases from V and 3 bases from J; junction bases left unmatched: 8. The CDR3 sequence is 16 residues long. Germline V CDR1 and CDR2: SGHTS, YDEGEE. CDR3 DNA: TGTGCCAGCAGCGCGGGACAGGTTTATGACACCGGGGAGCTGTTTTTT. This gives the protein CASSAGQVYDTGELFF.

The V and J genes are TRBV14 and TRBJ2-3; no clear D. This CDR3 is built from 14 residues. Germline V gene lookup returns CDR1 SGHDN and CDR2 FVKESK. V dropped 1 base and J dropped 6 bases, with 11 bases sitting between them. This CDR3 reads CASSQAFSLDTQYF. The CDR3 DNA reads as TGTGCCAGCAGCCAAGCTTTCAGTTTGGATACGCAGTATTTT.

This clone was counted a single time. The rearrangement uses TRBV5-4 and TRBJ2-7, with TRBD1 matching 8 bases. The V gene end was trimmed by 1 base and the J gene end by 3 bases; junction bases not matched to a gene: 6. From germline, CDR1 is SGHNT and CDR2 YYREEE (reference sequence). This CDR3 is built from 15 residues. The DNA for the CDR3 is TGTGCCAGCAGCTTGTTTACAGGGGGGAACTACGAGCAGTACTTC. This gives the protein CASSLFTGGNYEQYF.

The chain has TRBV4-2 and TRBJ1-1; D ambiguous. The germline gives CDR1 LGHNA, CDR2 YNFKEQ. V was trimmed by 4 bases and J by 1 base, leaving 13 bases between them. The CDR3 runs to 15 residues. The CDR3 region is CASSRTGTENTEAFF. The DNA of the CDR3 is TGTGCCAGCAGCCGCACGGGAACAGAGAACACTGAAGCTTTCTTT.

The CDR3 spells CASSEADRQNYEQYF. CDR3 nucleotides: TGTGCCAGCAGTGAAGCGGACAGGCAGAACTACGAGCAGTACTTC. The chain uses TRBV6-1 and TRBJ2-7; 7 bases are a match to TRBD1. The V segment lost 0 bases and the J segment 3 bases; nucleotides outside the gene matches: 5. The V gene's germline CDR1 is MNHNS and CDR2 SASEGT. The length of the CDR3 is 15 residues.

The chain has TRBV19 and TRBJ2-5, with a possible D match to TRBD1 (5 bases). The CDR3 runs 17 residues. V lost 1 base, J lost 5 bases, and 20 bases lay in between. Germline assignment: CDR1 LNHDA and CDR2 SQIVND (reference sequence). In DNA, the CDR3 is TGTGCCAGTAGTATAGTATACTTGGGGCCCAGGGCGGAGACCCAGTACTTC. Protein: CASSIVYLGPRAETQYF.

The V and J genes are TRBV14 and TRBJ2-7; 9 bases map to TRBD2. CDR1 and CDR2 (germline): SGHDN, FVKESK. The CDR3 is 17 residues long. V shed 4 bases and J 4 bases; nucleotides not matched to a gene: 14. CDR3 nucleotides: TGTGCCAGCAGCCGAGATCCACGGACTAGCGCCGGATACGAGCAGTACTTC. This gives the protein CASSRDPRTSAGYEQYF.

This clone appeared a few times. The genes are TRBV19 and TRBJ2-6; TRBD1 is a possible D gene (5 bases). In germline, CDR1 is LNHDA, CDR2 SQIVND (reference sequence). V was cut by 9 bases and J by 2 bases, with 20 bases left in between. CDR3 length equals 17 residues. CDR3 DNA: TGTGCCAGCCAAGTATCAGGTGGGGCGCCTGGGGCCAACGTCCTGACTTTC. Encoded protein: CASQVSGGAPGANVLTF.

V usage is TRBV5-6 and J usage is TRBJ1-1, with TRBD1 matching 8 bases. V lost 1 base and J lost 12; bases outside the gene matches: 8. This CDR3 is 13 amino acids long. CDR1 and CDR2 (germline): SGHDT, YYEEEE. For the CDR3, the DNA is TGTGCCAGCAGCTTGCTTGTACAGGGGGACACTTTCTTT. It encodes CASSLLVQGDTFF.